This T cell receptor (beta chain) was found in a study of T cells expressing NK-cell markers. After re-calling the 5' RACE reads, TCRdb lists one entry per CDR3 protein, DNA absent. The table lists 30,000 or so distinct CDR3 sequences. Material: blood T cells: a sorted CD56 or NKG2C T cell subset, CD4+ or CD8+ T cells, or bulk PBMC T cells (not recorded which). The TCR originated in a woman between 18 and 75 years old in good health.

The CDR3: CASSPGLASEQFF. J is TRBJ2-1 and V is TRBV4-1; the TRBD2 assignment by TCRdb is unverifiable without DNA. Germline lookup yields CDR1 MGHRA and CDR2 YSYEKL. This CDR3 has 13 residues.